These 20 T cell receptor beta chains share one sample of origin, sequenced in a study of cytomegalovirus exposure and HLA in healthy donors. Vbeta (60) and Jbeta (13) primers were used in the PCR. The data were produced by immunoSEQ multiplex PCR, yet TCRdb's version contains in-frame clones alone and is incomplete. The sample shows some 150,000 clones, around two thirds of them seen only once. Sequencing was carried out using PBMCs. Receptors were obtained from a man aged 35-49 years in good health and CMV-seronegative.

The rearrangement joins TRBV5-1 to TRBJ2-7; TRBD1 aligns across 7 bases. There are 12 residues in the CDR3. The V gene's germline CDR1 is SGHRS and CDR2 YFSETQ. Trimming took 3 bases from V and 3 from J; bases not matched to a gene: 0. CDR3 protein: CASSWDSYEQYF. The CDR3, as DNA: TGCGCCAGCAGCTGGGACAGCTACGAGCAGTACTTC.

This sequence joins TRBV2 and TRBJ2-1; D possibly corresponds to TRBD2 (6 bases). Germline values: CDR1 SNHLY, CDR2 FYNNEI. CDR3 length equals 14 residues. V was trimmed by 8 bases and J by 2 bases, leaving 13 bases between them. The CDR3 bases are TGTGCCAGCTCACTAGCTATTGCCTACAATGAGCAGTTCTTC. Amino acid sequence: CASSLAIAYNEQFF.

The chain has TRBV29-1 and TRBJ1-4, with 12 bases that match TRBD1. In germline, CDR1 is SQVTM, CDR2 ANQGSEA. V gave up 6 bases and J gave up 7 bases; unmatched junction bases: 3. This CDR3 is 13 amino acids long. The CDR3, as DNA: TGCAGCGTGGGACAGGGGGCAGGTGAAAAACTGTTTTTT. The encoded protein is CSVGQGAGEKLFF.

The chain is built from TRBV7-2 and TRBJ2-7, with a possible D match to TRBD1 (5 bases). Trimming stripped 4 bases from V and 4 bases from J, with 17 bases between. The germline V gene encodes CDR1 SGHTA and CDR2 FQGNSA. This CDR3 region has 15 residues. CDR3 sequence: CASSSSQGIGYEQYF. CDR3 nucleotide sequence: TGTGCCAGCAGCTCCAGCCAGGGCATAGGGTACGAGCAGTACTTC.

J is TRBJ1-3 and V is TRBV19; D is uncertain. The CDR3 spans 15 residues. The V and J ends lost 3 bases and 1 base respectively, with 10 bases between them. Germline loops: CDR1 LNHDA, CDR2 SQIVND (reference sequence). CDR3: CASSIFSVSGNTIYF. The DNA of the CDR3 is TGTGCCAGTAGTATTTTTTCGGTTTCTGGAAACACCATATATTTT.

V gene TRBV4-2 combines with J gene TRBJ2-5; a weak D match, TRBD1 (7 bases). This CDR3 contains 17 residues. Trimming cost V 4 bases and J 5 bases, with 23 bases left between them. Germline V gene data show CDR1 as LGHNA and CDR2 as YNFKEQ. The CDR3 protein is CASSLRITGVGRETQYF. The CDR3 DNA follows: TGTGCCAGCAGCCTTAGGATCACAGGGGTTGGGAGGGAGACCCAGTACTTC.

The chain has TRBV7-8 and TRBJ1-2, with D tentatively TRBD1 (5 bases). Germline V lookup: CDR1 SGHVS, CDR2 FQNEAQ. The CDR3 contains 14 residues. Trimming cost V 2 bases and J 4 bases, with 11 bases left between them. The CDR3 DNA reads TGTGCCAGCAGCTTAATCCCGACAGTCTATGGCTACACCTTC. As protein: CASSLIPTVYGYTF.

J is TRBJ1-6 and V is TRBV7-2; 7 bases agree with TRBD1. This CDR3 contains 14 residues. V trimming: 5 bases; J trimming: 8 bases; junction bases outside the gene matches: 6. Looked up from germline, CDR1 is SGHTA and CDR2 is FQGNSA. Here the CDR3 reads CASSPRQGDSPLHF. The CDR3 coding sequence is TGTGCCAGCAGCCCCCGACAGGGTGATTCACCCCTCCACTTT.

The rearrangement links TRBV27 to TRBJ1-5; D not resolved. Germline V gene sequence: CDR1 MNHEY, CDR2 SMNVEV (reference sequence). This CDR3 has 13 residues. Trimming shortened V by 2 bases and J by 5 bases, and 7 bases separated the two germline ends. The CDR3 loop is CASSLVQYQPQHF. DNA for the CDR3: TGTGCCAGCAGTTTAGTCCAATATCAGCCCCAGCATTTT.

The chain employs TRBV4-1 and TRBJ2-7; 7 bases match TRBD2. Germline values: CDR1 MGHRA, CDR2 YSYEKL. Unmatched junction bases numbered 7, after V lost 0 bases and J lost 2 bases. The CDR3 consists of 16 residues. Here the CDR3 reads CASSQDRTSSTYEQYF. DNA of the CDR3: TGCGCCAGCAGCCAAGATCGGACTAGTTCTACCTACGAGCAGTACTTC.

The genes are TRBV4-2 and TRBJ1-3; D is undetermined. Germline loops: CDR1 LGHNA, CDR2 YNFKEQ. The ends were cut back, 2 bases at V and 3 bases at J, with 14 bases in the middle. The CDR3 extends over 16 amino acids. CDR3 residues: CASSQSGSLNGNTIYF. In nucleotides, the CDR3 is TGTGCCAGCAGCCAAAGTGGCAGTCTGAATGGAAACACCATATATTTT.

The J gene is TRBJ2-5, the V gene TRBV28; TRBD2 matches at 10 bases. The length of the CDR3 is 15 residues. With 6 bases clipped from V and 0 bases from J, the junction kept 4 bases outside the gene matches. CDR1 and CDR2 from the germline V gene are MDHEN and SYDVKM. In DNA, the CDR3 is TGTGCCAGCAGGGGACTAGCGAACTACCAAGAGACCCAGTACTTC. It is translated as CASRGLANYQETQYF.

This clone was detected a few times. V gene TRBV6-6 combines with J gene TRBJ2-6; the D gene is possibly TRBD1 (6 bases). There are 14 residues in the CDR3. The V end lost 8 bases, the J end lost 2 bases, and 10 bases lay between the germline ends. Germline CDR1 and CDR2: MNHNY and SVGAGI (reference sequence). CDR3 in amino acids: CASEPGAGANVLTF. The CDR3 DNA follows: TGTGCCAGCGAACCAGGGGCTGGGGCCAACGTCCTGACTTTC.

The J gene is TRBJ2-5, the V gene TRBV6-5; TRBD2 matches 9 bases. This CDR3 contains 14 residues. CDR1 MNHEY and CDR2 SVGAGI come from the germline V gene. The V gene end was trimmed by 6 bases and the J gene end by 5 bases; junction bases not matched to a gene: 7. The CDR3 bases are TGTGCCAGCAGCAAAGCGGGGGGCGGGGAGACCCAGTACTTC. Encoded protein: CASSKAGGGETQYF.

J is TRBJ1-1 and V is TRBV9; weak D call: TRBD1 (6 bases). Germline V gene lookup returns CDR1 SGDLS and CDR2 YYNGEE. CDR3 size: 15 residues. Trimming shortened V by 3 bases and J by 0 bases, and 12 bases separated the two germline ends. Written as DNA, the CDR3 is TGTGCCAGCAGCGGAGGGGGGGGCTTGAACACTGAAGCTTTCTTT. This translates into CASSGGGGLNTEAFF.

This clone was counted a few times. J is TRBJ2-3 and V is TRBV7-6; D gene ambiguous. Trimming left V 0 bases short and J 0 bases short, with 7 bases between. This CDR3 has 15 residues. Germline-derived CDR1 and CDR2 are SGHVS and FNYEAQ. The CDR3 coding sequence is TGTGCCAGCAGCTTAGCGACACAAAGCACAGATACGCAGTATTTT. Its translation: CASSLATQSTDTQYF.

The chain uses TRBV5-1 and TRBJ2-2; D ambiguous. The CDR3 has 12 amino acids. With 4 bases removed from V and 8 bases from J, the gap between germline ends came to 9 bases. Germline V CDR1 and CDR2: SGHRS, YFSETQ. In DNA, the CDR3 is TGCGCCAGCAGCCCCGTCCCTGGGGAGCTGTTTTTT. Translation gives CASSPVPGELFF.

This chain connects TRBV28 to TRBJ2-2; D may be TRBD1 (6 bases). The germline V gene encodes CDR1 MDHEN and CDR2 SYDVKM. The CDR3 runs to 13 residues. Trimming took 8 bases from V and 3 from J, leaving 10 bases between them. CDR3 in amino acids: CASEDRHTGELFF. CDR3 in DNA: TGTGCCAGCGAGGACAGACACACCGGGGAGCTGTTTTTT. Supplemented by reference TRBV28 and TRBJ2-2, the full variable domain reads DVKVTQSSRYLVKRTGEKVFLECVQDMDHENMFWYRQDPGLGLRLIYFSYDVKMKEKGDIPEGYSVSREKKERFSLILESASTNQTSMYLCASEDRHTGELFFGEGSRLTVL.

This rearrangement joins TRBV14 to TRBJ2-1, with 9 bases matching TRBD2. V was clipped by 4 bases and J by 9 bases; unmatched bases: 7. The CDR3 covers 14 residues. The germline V gene encodes CDR1 SGHDN and CDR2 FVKESK. The CDR3 DNA sequence: TGTGCCAGCAGCCGCTTAGCGGGAGTGGTTGAGCAGTTCTTC. Its protein product is CASSRLAGVVEQFF.

The genes are TRBV30 and TRBJ2-3, with 10 bases identical to TRBD2. V lost 2 bases, J lost 4 bases, and 9 bases stayed unmatched. This CDR3 has 16 residues. From germline, CDR1 is GTSNPN and CDR2 SVGIG (reference sequence). As DNA, the CDR3 is TGTGCCTGGAGTCGACTAGCGGGTCCTGGGGCAGATACGCAGTATTTT. Amino acid sequence: CAWSRLAGPGADTQYF. Complete variable domain (other parts from reference TRBV30 and TRBJ2-3): SQTIHQWPATLVQPVGSPLSLECTVEGTSNPNLYWYRQAAGRGLQLLFYSVGIGQISSEVPQNLSASRPQDRQFILSSKKLLLSDSGFYLCAWSRLAGPGADTQYFGPGTRLTVL.